Listed below are T cell receptor beta chains from one sample, sequenced in a study of cytomegalovirus exposure and HLA in healthy donors. Sequencing used immunoSEQ multiplex PCR; TCRdb keeps in-frame clones, though not all of them. Of roughly 140,000 clones in the sample, roughly 64% were seen once. The sequencing input was PBMCs. The source is a woman younger than 45 in good health and CMV-seropositive. Both conserved end residues are part of each CDR3. Fields, in order: CDR3 DNA, CDR3 protein, D gene, J gene, clone size, V gene. A D gene is named only where the DNA matches it firmly. Clone sizes are given selectively: once, few, many, or a class where the clone is expanded.

cdr3_nt: TGTGCCAGCAAAAACCTACAGGGTTTGGGTTCACCCCTCCACTTT
cdr3_aa: CASKNLQGLGSPLHF
d_call: NA
j_call: TRBJ1-6
clone_size: NA
v_call: TRBV28

cdr3_nt: TGTGCCAGCAGTGAACCTGCAGGGCGGGGACCGGGAGATGGCTACACCTTC
cdr3_aa: CASSEPAGRGPGDGYTF
d_call: NA
j_call: TRBJ1-2
clone_size: few
v_call: TRBV2

cdr3_nt: TGTGCCAGCAGCGCACTCGGGGACAGCCAAGAGACCCAGTACTTC
cdr3_aa: CASSALGDSQETQYF
d_call: TRBD1
j_call: TRBJ2-5
clone_size: NA
v_call: TRBV28

cdr3_nt: TGTGCCAGCACCCCGGGACAGGGAACCTACGAGCAGTACTTC
cdr3_aa: CASTPGQGTYEQYF
d_call: TRBD1
j_call: TRBJ2-7
clone_size: NA
v_call: TRBV5-4

cdr3_nt: TGTGCCAGCAGCCCCGATCTACGCGAGCAGTACTTC
cdr3_aa: CASSPDLREQYF
d_call: NA
j_call: TRBJ2-7
clone_size: NA
v_call: TRBV9

cdr3_nt: TGTGCCAGCAGAAGGGGGACAGGAGATTCCAATCAGCCCCAGCATTTT
cdr3_aa: CASRRGTGDSNQPQHF
d_call: TRBD1
j_call: TRBJ1-5
clone_size: NA
v_call: TRBV6-6

cdr3_nt: TGCGCCAGCAGTGAGTCGGTTGCTAAATACGAGCAGTACTTC
cdr3_aa: CASSESVAKYEQYF
d_call: NA
j_call: TRBJ2-7
clone_size: NA
v_call: TRBV10-1

cdr3_nt: TGCGCCAGCAGCCCACAGAACATGAACACTGAAGCTTTCTTT
cdr3_aa: CASSPQNMNTEAFF
d_call: NA
j_call: TRBJ1-1
clone_size: NA
v_call: TRBV5-1

cdr3_nt: TGTGCCAGCAGTTATTTCTTGGACAGAGACTATGGCTACACCTTC
cdr3_aa: CASSYFLDRDYGYTF
d_call: NA
j_call: TRBJ1-2
clone_size: few
v_call: TRBV6-6

cdr3_nt: TGTGCCAGTACCCTAACGGGGGTGAACACTGAAGCTTTCTTT
cdr3_aa: CASTLTGVNTEAFF
d_call: NA
j_call: TRBJ1-1
clone_size: few
v_call: TRBV19